The entry below describes one T cell receptor (beta chain). A junction boundary mismatches the germline segment, possibly from a read error. This specimen includes other DNA sequences encoding the same CDR3. A multiplex PCR was run with 60 Vbeta primers and 13 Jbeta primers. Generated by immunoSEQ multiplex PCR, the TCRdb table keeps only in-frame clones and is missing some. The sample lists some 100,000 clones, around 80% occurring once. This entry is derived from a study of cytomegalovirus exposure and HLA in healthy donors. Germline CDR1 SGHTA, CDR2 FQGNSA. The CDR3 extends over 15 amino acids. This receptor was identified in a female donor in good health and CMV-seronegative. The chain uses TRBV7-2 and TRBJ1-1; D perhaps matches TRBD1 (5 bases). Material for sequencing was PBMCs. The DNA for the CDR3 is TGTGCCAGCAGCTTAGCTCAGGGAAAAGGCACTGAAGCTTTCTTC. This codes for CASSLAQGKGTEAFF.